This TCR beta chain is from a study of TIL therapy for anti-PD-1-resistant metastatic lung cancer. The overall study: By whole-exome sequencing, median non-synonymous tumor mutation burden was approximately 1.6 mutations per megabase.

Whole-study findings and limits: Treatment-naive, never-smoker and oncogene-addicted patients were overrepresented in this highly selected cohort. Many TIL product clones were absent from baseline tumor, suggesting clonal contraction.

This CDR3 region has 16 residues. The germline CDR1 and CDR2 sequences are MGHRA and YSYEKL. V shed 4 bases and J 1 base; nucleotides not matched to a gene: 9. Comment on this clone: Its cognate antigen is unknown.

Time point: pre-treatment sample, taken before nivolumab and TIL therapy. Pleural nodules or supraclavicular lymph nodes made up most of the excised metastases sampled. The immunoSEQ assay was v3. Each library reached about 2 million read pairs, or about 5-6 million at deep level. Clones were read by immunoSEQ multiplex PCR, and TCRdb kept only the in-frame ones, dropping some. The sample shows more than 20,000 clones, roughly two thirds of them seen only once. The TCR was taken from a woman between 30 and 80 years old with non-small cell lung cancer. This chain connects TRBV4-1 to TRBJ1-1; 7 bases are a match to TRBD1. Here the sequenced sample was tumor tissue, taken at baseline. CDR3 in amino acids: CASSPDGGTANTEAFF. The CDR3 nucleotides read TGCGCCAGCAGCCCAGATGGGGGGACAGCGAACACTGAAGCTTTCTTT.